This T cell receptor (beta chain) was obtained from a study of OX40 agonist ivuxolimab in advanced cancers. Broadly, across the study: Ivuxolimab was a fully human IgG2 agonistic monoclonal antibody targeting the costimulatory receptor OX40 (CD134). Intravenous ivuxolimab was administered to patients every 2 weeks at six dose levels: 0.01, 0.1, 0.3, 1.5, 3 and 10 mg/kg. Among the roughly 54 dose-escalation patients, 19 had hepatocellular carcinoma, 15 melanoma, 9 renal cell carcinoma and 9 head and neck cancer. In the dose-escalation cohort, approximately 80% of patients were male, and the mean age was 60 years with a range of about 20 to 90. Prior anti-PD-1, anti-PD-L1 or anti-CTLA-4 therapy was permitted, and 40% of dose-escalation patients had received checkpoint inhibitors. Partial responses occurred in three dose-escalation patients, of whom one had hepatocellular carcinoma and two had cutaneous melanoma. Peripheral TCRbeta sequencing was intended to test whether TCR sequence diversity was altered and clonal T-cell expansion was caused by ivuxolimab. The paper covers the monotherapy dose-escalation part of the phase I ivuxolimab trial, which included N of about 50 patients. Paper-wide results and their limitations: Clonal expansion of both CD4+ and CD8+ blood T cells was observed from baseline to week 6 at doses 0.1 to 3.0 mg/kg. Low levels of normalized T-cell clonal expansion were also shown by some nonresponding patients. In the 0.1-3.0 mg/kg groups, partial responders had among the lowest normalized peripheral clonal expansion, particularly in CD8+ T cells. After ivuxolimab, CD8+ T cells had more expanded clones than CD4+ T cells on average. Which antigens the clonally expanded peripheral T cells were specific for was not determined.

In regard to this clone: No antigen is known for it. Base quality data are lacking; no much larger clone is found one base away.

To sequence the TCRbeta CDR3 region, genomic DNA was isolated from the sorted cells. The immunoSEQ Assay was used for sequencing of TCRbeta CDR3 regions. The table comes from immuneACCESS by way of TCRdb, which keeps in-frame sequences with V and J called. Part of the clones is missing from these tables; in studies checked, under half for an unresolved V gene and the rest for unknown reasons. Within this sample are 15,000 to 20,000 clones, with about 73% of them counted one time only. Jointly, the top ten make up about 33% of the sample. The trial excluded patients who had a history of autoimmune disease or who were on systemic immunosuppression. Peripheral blood for TCR sequencing was drawn from every dose cohort at baseline, at cycle 4 day 1 and at cycle 7 day 1. The samples were taken from a phase I, first-in-human, multicenter, open-label dose-escalation trial of ivuxolimab. The trial enrolled adults with locally advanced or metastatic head and neck squamous cell, hepatocellular, melanoma or renal cell carcinoma. CD4+ and CD8+ T cells were sorted separately from peripheral blood before TCR sequencing.

V sheds 7 bases and J sheds 0 bases, leaving 15 bases between their ends. The CDR3 numbers 15 residues from cysteine through phenylalanine. CDR3 DNA is the only sequence kept; it has 45 bases, read in frame from the first base. Based on the germline V gene (reference sequence), the CDR1 and CDR2 sequences are LNHDA and SQIVND. Recombination joined TRBV19 with TRBJ1-1; a weak D assignment points to TRBD1 (5 bases agree). The input for sequencing was CD4+ or CD8+ T cells sorted from blood, taken in a trial of the OX40 agonist ivuxolimab. The source of this sequence is an adult with an advanced solid tumor such as melanoma, head and neck, liver or kidney cancer. Here is the DNA: TGTGCCAGTACCCTGGGGCAGTCAATGAACACTGAAGCTTTCTTT. It encodes CASTLGQSMNTEAFF. With the portions outside the CDR3 filled from the reference TRBV19 and TRBJ1-1 genes, the complete variable region becomes DGGITQSPKYLFRKEGQNVTLSCEQNLNHDAMYWYRQDPGQGLRLIYYSQIVNDFQKGDIAEGYSVSREKKESFPLTVTSAQKNPTAFYLCASTLGQSMNTEAFFGQGTRLTVV.